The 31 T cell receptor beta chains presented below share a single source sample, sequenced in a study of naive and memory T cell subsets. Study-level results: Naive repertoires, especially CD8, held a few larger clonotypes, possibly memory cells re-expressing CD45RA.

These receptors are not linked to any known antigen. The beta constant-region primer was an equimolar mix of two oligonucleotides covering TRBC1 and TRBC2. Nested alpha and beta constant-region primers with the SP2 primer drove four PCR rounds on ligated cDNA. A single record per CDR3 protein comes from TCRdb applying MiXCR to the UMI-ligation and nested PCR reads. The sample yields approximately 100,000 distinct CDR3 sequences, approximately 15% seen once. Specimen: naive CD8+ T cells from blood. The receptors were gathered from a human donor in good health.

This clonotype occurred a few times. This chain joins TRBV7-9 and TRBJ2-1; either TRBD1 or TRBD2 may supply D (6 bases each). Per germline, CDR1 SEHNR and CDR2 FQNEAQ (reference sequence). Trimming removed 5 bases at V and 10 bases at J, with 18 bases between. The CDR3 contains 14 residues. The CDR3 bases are TGTGCCAGCAGCGGAGGGGCCTATACAGGGGAGCAGTTCTTC. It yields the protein CASSGGAYTGEQFF.

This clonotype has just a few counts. The CDR3 sequence: CASSLGVGRLEAFF. DNA for the CDR3: TGTGCCAGCAGCTTAGGGGTGGGGCGGCTTGAAGCTTTCTTT. This chain links TRBV7-9 with TRBJ1-1; a weak D match, TRBD1 (5 bases). Trimming left V 1 base short and J 7 bases short, with 13 bases between. There are 14 residues in the CDR3. CDR1 SEHNR and CDR2 FQNEAQ come from the germline V gene (reference sequence).

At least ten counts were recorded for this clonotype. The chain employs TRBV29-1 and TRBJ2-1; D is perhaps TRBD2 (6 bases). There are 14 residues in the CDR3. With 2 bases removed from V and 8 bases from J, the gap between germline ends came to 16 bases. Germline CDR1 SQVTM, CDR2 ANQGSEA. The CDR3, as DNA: TGCAGCGTTGAACGCGGGGAGGCTGTCCATGAGCAGTTCTTC. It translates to CSVERGEAVHEQFF.

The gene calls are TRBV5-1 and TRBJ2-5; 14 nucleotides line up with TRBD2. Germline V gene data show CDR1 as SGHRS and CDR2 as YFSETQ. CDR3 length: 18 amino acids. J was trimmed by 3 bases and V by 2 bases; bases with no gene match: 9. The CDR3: CASSFPPTSGGAEETQYF. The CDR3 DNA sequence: TGCGCCAGCAGCTTCCCGCCGACTAGCGGGGGGGCGGAAGAGACCCAGTACTTC.

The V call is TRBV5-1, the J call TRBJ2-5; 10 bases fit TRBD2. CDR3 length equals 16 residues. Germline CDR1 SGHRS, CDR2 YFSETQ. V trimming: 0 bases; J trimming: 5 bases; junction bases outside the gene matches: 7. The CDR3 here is CASSLEASGGLETQYF. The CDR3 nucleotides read TGCGCCAGCAGCTTGGAGGCTAGCGGGGGACTCGAGACCCAGTACTTC. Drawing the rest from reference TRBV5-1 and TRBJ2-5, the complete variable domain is KAGVTQTPRYLIKTRGQQVTLSCSPISGHRSVSWYQQTPGQGLQFLFEYFSETQRNKGNFPGRFSGRQFSNSRSEMNVSTLELGDSALYLCASSLEASGGLETQYFGPGTRLLVL.

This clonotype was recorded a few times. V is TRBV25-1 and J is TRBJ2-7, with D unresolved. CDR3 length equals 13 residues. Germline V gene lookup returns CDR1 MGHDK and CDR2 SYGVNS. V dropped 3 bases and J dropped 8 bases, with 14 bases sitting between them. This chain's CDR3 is CASSDFAAGKQYF. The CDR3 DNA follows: TGTGCCAGCAGTGACTTCGCGGCTGGTAAGCAGTACTTC.

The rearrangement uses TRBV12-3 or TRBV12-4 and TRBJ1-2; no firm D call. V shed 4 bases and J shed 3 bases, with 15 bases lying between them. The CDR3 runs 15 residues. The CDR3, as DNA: TGTGCCAGCAGTTCATCAGAACAGCCTTACTATGGCTACACCTTC. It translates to CASSSSEQPYYGYTF.

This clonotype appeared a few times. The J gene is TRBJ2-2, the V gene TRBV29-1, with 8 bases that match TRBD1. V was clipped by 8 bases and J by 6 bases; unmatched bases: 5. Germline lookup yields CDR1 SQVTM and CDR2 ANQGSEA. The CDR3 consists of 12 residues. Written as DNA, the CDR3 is TGCAGCCTTCGGACAGGGTCCGGGGAGCTGTTTTTT. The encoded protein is CSLRTGSGELFF.

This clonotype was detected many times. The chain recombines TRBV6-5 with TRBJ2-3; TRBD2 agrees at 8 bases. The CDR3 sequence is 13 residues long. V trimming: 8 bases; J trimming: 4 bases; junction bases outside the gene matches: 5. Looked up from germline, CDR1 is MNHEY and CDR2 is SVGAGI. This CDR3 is CASRAAGADTQYF. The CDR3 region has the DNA TGTGCCAGCCGCGCAGCGGGGGCAGATACGCAGTATTTT.

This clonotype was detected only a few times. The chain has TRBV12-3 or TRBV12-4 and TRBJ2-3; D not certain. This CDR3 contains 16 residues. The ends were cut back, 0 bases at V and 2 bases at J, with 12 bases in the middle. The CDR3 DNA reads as TGTGCCAGCAGTTTAGCGCCTCTACCGATCACAGATACGCAGTATTTT. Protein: CASSLAPLPITDTQYF.

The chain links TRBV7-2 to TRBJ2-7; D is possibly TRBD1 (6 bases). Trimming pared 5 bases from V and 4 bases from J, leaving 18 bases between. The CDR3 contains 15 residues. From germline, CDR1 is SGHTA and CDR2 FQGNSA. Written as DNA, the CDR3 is TGTGCCAGCAGCGTAGGTCCAGACAGGATTTACGAGCAGTACTTC. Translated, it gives CASSVGPDRIYEQYF.

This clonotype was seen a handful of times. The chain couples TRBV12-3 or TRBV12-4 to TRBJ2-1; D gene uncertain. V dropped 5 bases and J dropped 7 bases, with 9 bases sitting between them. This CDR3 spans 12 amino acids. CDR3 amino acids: CASSHLHNEQFF. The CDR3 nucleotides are TGTGCCAGCAGTCACCTGCATAATGAGCAGTTCTTC.

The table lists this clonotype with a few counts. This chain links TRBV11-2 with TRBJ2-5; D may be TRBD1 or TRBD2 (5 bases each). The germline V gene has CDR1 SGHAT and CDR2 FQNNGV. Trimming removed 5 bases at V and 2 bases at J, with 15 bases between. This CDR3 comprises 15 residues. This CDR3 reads CASSLPGTNQETQYF. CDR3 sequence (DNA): TGTGCCAGCAGCCTACCCGGGACCAATCAAGAGACCCAGTACTTC.

CDR3 in DNA: TGTGCCAGCAGTTTTCAGACCAGTTACGAGCAGTACTTC. Encoded protein: CASSFQTSYEQYF. V gene TRBV27 combines with J gene TRBJ2-7; D unclear. V lost 3 bases and J 4 bases, leaving 10 bases between the germline ends. The CDR3 is made up of 13 amino acids. CDR1 and CDR2 from the germline V gene are MNHEY and SMNVEV (reference sequence).

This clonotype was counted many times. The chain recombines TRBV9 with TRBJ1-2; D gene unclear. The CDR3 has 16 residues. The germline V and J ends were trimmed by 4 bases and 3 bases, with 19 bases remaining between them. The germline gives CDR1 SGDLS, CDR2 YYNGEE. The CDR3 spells CASSTTEGGRDYGYTF. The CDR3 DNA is TGTGCCAGCAGCACAACGGAGGGAGGGCGCGACTATGGCTACACCTTC.

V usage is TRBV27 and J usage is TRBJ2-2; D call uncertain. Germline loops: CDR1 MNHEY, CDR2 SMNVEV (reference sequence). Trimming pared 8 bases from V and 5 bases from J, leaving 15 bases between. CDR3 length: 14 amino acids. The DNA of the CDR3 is TGTGCCAGCGAAAGGGTTTTGAATACCGGGGAGCTGTTTTTT. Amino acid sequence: CASERVLNTGELFF.

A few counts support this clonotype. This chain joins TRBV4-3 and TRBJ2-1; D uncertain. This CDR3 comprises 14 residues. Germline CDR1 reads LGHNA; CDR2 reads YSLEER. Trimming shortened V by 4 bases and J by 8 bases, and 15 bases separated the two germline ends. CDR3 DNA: TGCGCCAGCAGCCCCCGCGGTGTAGGCGATGAGCAGTTCTTC. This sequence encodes CASSPRGVGDEQFF.

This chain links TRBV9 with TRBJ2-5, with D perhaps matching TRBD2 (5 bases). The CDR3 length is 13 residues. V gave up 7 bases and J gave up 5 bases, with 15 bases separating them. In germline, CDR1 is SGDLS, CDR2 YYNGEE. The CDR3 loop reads CASGGSLRETQYF. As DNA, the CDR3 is TGTGCCAGCGGAGGATCCCTTCGGGAGACCCAGTACTTC.

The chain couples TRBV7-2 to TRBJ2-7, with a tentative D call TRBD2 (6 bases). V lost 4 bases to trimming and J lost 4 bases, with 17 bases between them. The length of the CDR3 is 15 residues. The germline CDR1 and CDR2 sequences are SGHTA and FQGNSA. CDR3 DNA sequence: TGTGCCAGCAGCTCAAGACTAGATCCTATATACGAGCAGTACTTC. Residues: CASSSRLDPIYEQYF.

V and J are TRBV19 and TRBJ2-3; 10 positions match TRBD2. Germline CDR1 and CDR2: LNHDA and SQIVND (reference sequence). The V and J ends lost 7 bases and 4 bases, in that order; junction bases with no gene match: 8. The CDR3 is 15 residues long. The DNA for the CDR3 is TGTGCCAGTACACTACTAGCGGGGACTTCAGATACGCAGTATTTT. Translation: CASTLLAGTSDTQYF.

CDR3 protein: CASRPPTGHYGYTF. CDR3 nucleotides: TGTGCCAGCAGACCGCCGACAGGGCACTATGGCTACACCTTC. The chain carries TRBV12-3 or TRBV12-4 and TRBJ1-2; 7 bases are shared with TRBD1. There are 14 residues in the CDR3. V shed 6 bases and J 3 bases; nucleotides not matched to a gene: 7.

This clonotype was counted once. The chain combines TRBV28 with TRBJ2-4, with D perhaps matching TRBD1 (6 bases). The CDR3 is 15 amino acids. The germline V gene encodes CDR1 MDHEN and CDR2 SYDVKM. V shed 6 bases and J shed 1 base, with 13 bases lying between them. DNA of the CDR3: TGTGCCAGCAGACTACAGGGCATGGCCAAAAACATTCAGTACTTC. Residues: CASRLQGMAKNIQYF.

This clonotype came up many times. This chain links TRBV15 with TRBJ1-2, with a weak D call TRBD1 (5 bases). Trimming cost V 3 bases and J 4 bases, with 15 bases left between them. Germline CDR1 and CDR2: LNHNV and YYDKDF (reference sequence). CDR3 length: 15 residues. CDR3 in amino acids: CATSSVNGHIYGYTF. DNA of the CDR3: TGTGCCACCAGCAGTGTGAATGGACACATCTATGGCTACACCTTC.

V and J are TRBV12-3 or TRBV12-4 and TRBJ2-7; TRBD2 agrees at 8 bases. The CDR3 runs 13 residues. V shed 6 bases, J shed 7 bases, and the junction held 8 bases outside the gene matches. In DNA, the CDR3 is TGTGCCAGCAGCACTAGCGGACTGGTTGAGCAGTACTTC. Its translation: CASSTSGLVEQYF.

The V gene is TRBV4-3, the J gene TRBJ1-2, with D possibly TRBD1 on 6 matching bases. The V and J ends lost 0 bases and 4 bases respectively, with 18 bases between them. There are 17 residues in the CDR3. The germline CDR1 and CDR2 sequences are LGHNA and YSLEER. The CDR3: CASSQDVGGGGFYGYTF. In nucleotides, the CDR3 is TGCGCCAGCAGCCAAGATGTGGGAGGGGGAGGTTTCTATGGCTACACCTTC.

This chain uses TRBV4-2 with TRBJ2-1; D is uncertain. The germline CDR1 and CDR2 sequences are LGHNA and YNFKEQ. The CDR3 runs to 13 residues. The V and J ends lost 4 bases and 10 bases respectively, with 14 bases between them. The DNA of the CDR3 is TGTGCCAGCAGCCTTGGGGAAGGACGGGAGCAGTTCTTC. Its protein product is CASSLGEGREQFF.

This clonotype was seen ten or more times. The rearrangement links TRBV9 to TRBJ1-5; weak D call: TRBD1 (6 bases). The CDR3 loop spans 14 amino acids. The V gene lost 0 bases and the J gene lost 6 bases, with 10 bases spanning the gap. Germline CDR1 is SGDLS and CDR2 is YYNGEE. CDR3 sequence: CASSVGGGPQPQHF. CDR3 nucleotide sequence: TGTGCCAGCAGCGTAGGAGGGGGTCCTCAGCCCCAGCATTTT.

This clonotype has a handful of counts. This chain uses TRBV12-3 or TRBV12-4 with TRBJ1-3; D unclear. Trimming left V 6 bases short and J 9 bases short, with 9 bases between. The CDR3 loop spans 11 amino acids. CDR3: CASSYTSTIYF. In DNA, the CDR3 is TGTGCCAGCAGCTACACAAGCACCATATATTTT.

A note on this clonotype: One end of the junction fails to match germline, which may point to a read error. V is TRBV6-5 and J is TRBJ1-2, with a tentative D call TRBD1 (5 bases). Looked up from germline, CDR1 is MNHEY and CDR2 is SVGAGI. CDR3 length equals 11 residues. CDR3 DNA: TGTGCCAGCAGCACCGGGACTGGAGCCTCCTTC. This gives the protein CASSTGTGASF.

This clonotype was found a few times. The CDR3, as DNA: TGTGCCAGTAGTTGGCCGGCAAATCAGCCCCAGCATTTT. Protein: CASSWPANQPQHF. This chain uses TRBV19 with TRBJ1-5; D gene unclear. V was cut by 5 bases and J by 4 bases, with 9 bases left in between. The length of the CDR3 is 13 residues. Germline V CDR1 and CDR2: LNHDA, SQIVND (reference sequence).

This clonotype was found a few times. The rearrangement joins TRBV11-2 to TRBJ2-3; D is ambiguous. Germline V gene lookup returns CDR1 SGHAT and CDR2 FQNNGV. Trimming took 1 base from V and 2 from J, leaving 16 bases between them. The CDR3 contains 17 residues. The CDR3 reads CASSLVSSAQNTDTQYF. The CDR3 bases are TGTGCCAGCAGCTTAGTTTCCTCCGCGCAGAACACAGATACGCAGTATTTT.